Below are 9 T cell receptor beta chains sequenced from a single sample in a study of blood T cell repertoires in COVID-19. Profiling relied on immunoSEQ multiplex PCR, and the TCRdb table lists in-frame clones only, not all of them. In the table there are 99,000 or so clones, roughly 80% of which are singletons. The sequencing sample was made of peripheral blood. These receptors were taken from a woman aged 80 or over with acute or convalescent COVID-19.

This chain connects TRBV24-1 to TRBJ2-2; 8 bases are shared with TRBD1. The CDR3 sequence is 16 residues long. J was trimmed by 4 bases and V by 5 bases; bases with no gene match: 8. The germline CDR1 and CDR2 sequences are KGHDR and SFDVKD. This CDR3 reads CATSGQGFGGTGELFF. The DNA of the CDR3 is TGTGCCACCAGTGGACAGGGGTTCGGCGGCACCGGGGAGCTGTTTTTT.

This chain joins TRBV7-7 and TRBJ2-1, with 9 bases matching TRBD1. The CDR3 consists of 15 residues. V shed 5 bases and J 10 bases; nucleotides not matched to a gene: 12. Per the germline V gene, CDR1 is SSHAT and CDR2 is FNYEAQ (reference sequence). The CDR3 loop reads CASSASIDRGSEQFF. The CDR3 nucleotides are TGTGCCAGCAGCGCCTCGATAGACAGGGGGTCGGAGCAGTTCTTC.

V gene TRBV3-1 (or the pseudogene TRBV3-2) combines with J gene TRBJ1-4; D gene uncertain. V was clipped by 0 bases and J by 7 bases, with 9 bases between them. The CDR3 is 14 amino acids. In germline, CDR1 is LGHDT, CDR2 YNNKEL (reference sequence). CDR3 sequence reads: CASSQEFSFEKLFF. The CDR3, as DNA: TGTGCCAGCAGCCAAGAATTTAGTTTTGAAAAACTGTTTTTT.

The rearrangement joins TRBV6-5 to TRBJ2-7; 7 bases are shared with TRBD2. The CDR3 covers 13 residues. Germline-derived CDR1 and CDR2 are MNHEY and SVGAGI. The V gene end was trimmed by 6 bases and the J gene end by 3 bases; junction bases not matched to a gene: 5. CDR3 DNA sequence: TGTGCCAGCAGACCATCGGGGGGCTACGAGCAGTACTTC. It encodes CASRPSGGYEQYF.

This chain links TRBV28 with TRBJ2-1; 10 nucleotides line up with TRBD2. V lost 6 bases and J lost 5; bases outside the gene matches: 7. CDR1 MDHEN and CDR2 SYDVKM come from the germline V gene. This CDR3 comprises 15 residues. The DNA of the CDR3 is TGTGCCAGCAGCCTAGCGGGAGAGTGGAACAATGAGCAGTTCTTC. Its protein product is CASSLAGEWNNEQFF.

This chain joins TRBV2 and TRBJ2-2; the match to TRBD1 covers 10 bases. After removal of 9 bases from V and 5 bases from J, the junction contained 6 bases not matched to a gene. The CDR3 totals 14 residues. The V gene's germline CDR1 is SNHLY and CDR2 FYNNEI. This CDR3 reads CASQWDRGTGELFF. In DNA, the CDR3 is TGTGCCAGTCAATGGGACAGGGGAACCGGGGAGCTGTTTTTT.

The chain links TRBV18 to TRBJ2-5, with 9 nucleotides matching TRBD2. Germline V gene lookup returns CDR1 KGHSH and CDR2 LQKENI. The CDR3 contains 16 residues. V shed 1 base and J 2 bases; nucleotides not matched to a gene: 5. The CDR3 region is CASSPQASGAQETQYF. The CDR3 DNA reads as TGTGCCAGCTCACCACAGGCTAGCGGGGCACAAGAGACCCAGTACTTC.

The rearrangement joins TRBV18 to TRBJ1-5; 9 bases match TRBD1. Germline V gives CDR1 KGHSH, CDR2 LQKENI. Losses at the gene ends were 4 bases for V and 0 bases for J; bases not matched to a gene: 7. This CDR3 contains 17 residues. The CDR3 sequence: CASSLTGGGFSNQPQHF. In DNA form, the CDR3 reads TGTGCCAGCTCACTAACAGGGGGCGGCTTTAGCAATCAGCCCCAGCATTTT.

The table lists this clone with a count of one. J is TRBJ1-6 and V is TRBV28; a possible D gene is TRBD1 (5 bases). This CDR3 region has 15 residues. CDR1 is MDHEN, CDR2 SYDVKM, per germline. The V gene lost 2 bases and the J gene lost 6 bases, with 11 bases spanning the gap. In DNA, the CDR3 is TGTGCCAGCAGTTTAGACCGGGACTTTAATTCACCCCTCCACTTT. Translation: CASSLDRDFNSPLHF.